The 25 T cell receptor beta chains given below trace back to one sample, sequenced in a study of control samples from healthy donors and cancer patients. Profiled with immunoSEQ multiplex PCR; TCRdb holds only in-frame clones, not every one. The profile shows approximately 94,000 clones, roughly 87% of them singletons. Sequencing input: blood. The receptor set was obtained from a woman in her 50s in good health.

The chain has TRBV6-5 and TRBJ1-2; perhaps TRBD1 as D (6 bases). Looked up from germline, CDR1 is MNHEY and CDR2 is SVGAGI. The CDR3 spans 12 residues. The V end lost 6 bases, the J end lost 4 bases, and 9 bases lay between the germline ends. In DNA, the CDR3 is TGTGCCAGCAGCCTGGACAGCTATGGCTACACCTTC. It codes for CASSLDSYGYTF.

J is TRBJ2-7 and V is TRBV6-2 or TRBV6-3; 7 bases are a match to TRBD2. The J segment lost 5 bases and the V segment lost 4 bases, leaving 8 bases of the junction unmatched. There are 14 residues in the CDR3. Per the germline V gene, CDR1 is MNHEY and CDR2 is SVGEGT. The CDR3 DNA reads as TGTGCCAGCAGTTGGCGGGGGAGGATTGACGAGCAGTACGTC. Its translation is CASSWRGRIDEQYV.

The genes are TRBV4-1 and TRBJ1-2, with 7 bases fitting TRBD1. CDR3 length: 16 amino acids. V lost 1 base, J lost 8 bases, and 13 bases stayed unmatched. Germline V gene sequence: CDR1 MGHRA, CDR2 YSYEKL. This CDR3 is CASSQAGTASDGGYTF. The CDR3 nucleotides read TGCGCCAGCAGCCAAGCCGGGACAGCAAGCGACGGCGGCTACACCTTC.

The genes are TRBV4-1 and TRBJ2-1; the D gene is possibly TRBD2 (5 bases). CDR3 length: 14 residues. Germline V gene data show CDR1 as MGHRA and CDR2 as YSYEKL. Between the trimmed V and J ends, which lost 1 base and 6 bases, there was a span of 10 bases. Here the CDR3 reads CASSQVSLANEQFF. The CDR3 DNA reads as TGCGCCAGCAGCCAAGTAAGTCTAGCCAATGAGCAGTTCTTC.

This chain connects TRBV2 to TRBJ1-5; D gene uncertain. With 4 bases removed from V and 2 bases from J, the gap between germline ends came to 9 bases. This CDR3 comprises 14 residues. Germline V CDR1 and CDR2: SNHLY, FYNNEI. In DNA, the CDR3 is TGTGCCAGCAGTGGGGCTCCCGGCAATCAGCCCCAGCATTTT. This translates into CASSGAPGNQPQHF.

The count of this clone is one. V and J are TRBV5-1 and TRBJ1-5, with a tentative D call TRBD1 (5 bases). The germline V gene has CDR1 SGHRS and CDR2 YFSETQ. V was cut by 0 bases and J by 1 base, with 11 bases left in between. The CDR3 is 16 residues long. The CDR3 reads CASSLGIEGSNQPQHF. The CDR3 region has the DNA TGCGCCAGCAGCTTGGGGATAGAGGGGAGCAATCAGCCCCAGCATTTT.

The chain has TRBV28 and TRBJ2-1, with 7 nucleotides matching TRBD2. The CDR3 totals 16 residues. Germline values: CDR1 MDHEN, CDR2 SYDVKM. J lost 4 bases, V lost 3 bases, and 9 bases had no gene match. Written as DNA, the CDR3 is TGTGCCAGCAGTTTCGTTGGGGGGGTTCGTTACAATGAGCAGTTCTTC. It yields the protein CASSFVGGVRYNEQFF.

This clone appeared once. The chain employs TRBV6-5 and TRBJ1-2; the D is unclear. Trimming shortened V by 0 bases and J by 6 bases, and 8 bases separated the two germline ends. CDR3 length equals 13 residues. Germline-derived CDR1 and CDR2 are MNHEY and SVGAGI. Here the CDR3 DNA reads TGTGCCAGCAGTTACTCGCCCCGCCATGGCTACACCTTC. It encodes CASSYSPRHGYTF.

This clone was seen a few times. The chain joins TRBV30 to TRBJ1-2, with D hard to call. The ends were cut back, 3 bases at V and 8 bases at J, with 13 bases in the middle. This CDR3 region has 12 residues. Looked up from germline, CDR1 is GTSNPN and CDR2 is SVGIG (reference sequence). CDR3 residues: CAWSRRHPGYTF. The CDR3 coding sequence is TGTGCCTGGAGCCGGAGACATCCGGGCTACACCTTC. The full variable domain, completed using reference TRBV30 and TRBJ1-2, is SQTIHQWPATLVQPVGSPLSLECTVEGTSNPNLYWYRQAAGRGLQLLFYSVGIGQISSEVPQNLSASRPQDRQFILSSKKLLLSDSGFYLCAWSRRHPGYTFGSGTRLTVV.

The chain joins TRBV10-1 to TRBJ1-6; D gene unclear. Germline V gene data show CDR1 as WNHNN and CDR2 as SYGVQD (reference sequence). The CDR3 consists of 12 residues. Trimming shortened V by 2 bases and J by 9 bases, and 5 bases separated the two germline ends. CDR3 sequence: CASSEGISPLHF. CDR3 DNA sequence: TGCGCCAGCAGTGAGGGAATTTCACCCCTCCACTTT.

V usage is TRBV30 and J usage is TRBJ1-5, with D possibly being TRBD1 (6 bases). This CDR3 is built from 15 residues. The V end was cut by 2 bases, the J end by 3 bases, with 14 bases between. In germline, CDR1 is GTSNPN, CDR2 SVGIG (reference sequence). The CDR3: CAWSKDGQSNQPQHF. CDR3 nucleotide sequence: TGTGCCTGGAGTAAAGACGGACAGTCCAATCAGCCCCAGCATTTT.

The chain uses TRBV4-1 and TRBJ1-5; a possible D gene is TRBD1 (5 bases). This CDR3 is 16 amino acids long. With 8 bases removed from V and 0 bases from J, the gap between germline ends came to 17 bases. Germline V gene sequence: CDR1 MGHRA, CDR2 YSYEKL. Here the CDR3 reads CASRGGRKYSNQPQHF. CDR3 sequence (DNA): TGCGCCAGCCGGGGGGGGAGGAAGTATAGCAATCAGCCCCAGCATTTT.

The chain couples TRBV30 to TRBJ2-1, with D tentatively TRBD1 or TRBD2 (5 bases each). V lost 0 bases and J 6 bases, leaving 21 bases between the germline ends. Germline V gene data show CDR1 as GTSNPN and CDR2 as SVGIG (reference sequence). CDR3 length equals 17 residues. This CDR3 reads CAWSVQKFAGGGNEQFF. Here the CDR3 DNA reads TGTGCCTGGAGTGTACAGAAGTTCGCGGGTGGGGGCAATGAGCAGTTCTTC.

In this sample, this clone turned up a few times. The V and J genes are TRBV11-2 and TRBJ1-6; 9 nucleotides agree with TRBD1. Germline V CDR1 and CDR2: SGHAT, FQNNGV. After removal of 5 bases from V and 7 bases from J, the junction contained 12 bases not matched to a gene. The CDR3 is 17 residues long. CDR3 in amino acids: CASSLATGGVRNSPLHF. The CDR3 coding sequence is TGTGCCAGCAGCCTAGCTACAGGGGGCGTAAGGAATTCACCCCTCCACTTT.

CDR3: CASTSTAGGRSYEQYV. The CDR3 nucleotides read TGTGCCAGCACTTCTACCGCTGGCGGGAGATCCTACGAGCAGTACGTC. V usage is TRBV9 and J usage is TRBJ2-7; 7 positions match TRBD2. This CDR3 spans 16 amino acids. Per the germline V gene, CDR1 is SGDLS and CDR2 is YYNGEE. V was pared by 6 bases and J by 1 base, with 13 bases of the junction left unmatched.

This rearrangement joins TRBV24-1 to TRBJ2-1; 11 positions match TRBD2. Germline trimming cut 9 bases from V and 5 bases from J; bases unmatched to any gene: 8. The CDR3 contains 15 residues. The germline CDR1 and CDR2 sequences are KGHDR and SFDVKD. In nucleotides, the CDR3 is TGTGCCACCGCCCTGGGGACTAGCGGCAACAATGAGCAGTTCTTC. The encoded protein is CATALGTSGNNEQFF.

The chain links TRBV19 to TRBJ1-4; D possibly corresponds to TRBD1 (5 bases). The V gene's germline CDR1 is LNHDA and CDR2 SQIVND (reference sequence). V lost 5 bases to trimming and J lost 8 bases, with 21 bases between them. The CDR3 spans 16 residues. In nucleotides, the CDR3 is TGTGCCAGTAGTTCCTCGGCAGGGTTGGGGCTCGAAAAACTGTTTTTT. Translating it yields CASSSSAGLGLEKLFF.

The table lists this clone with a count of one. V and J are TRBV6-5 and TRBJ2-2; D is perhaps TRBD2 (5 bases). The CDR3 length is 14 residues. Trimming took off 8 bases at V and 1 base at J, with 11 bases between the two ends. CDR1 is MNHEY, CDR2 SVGAGI, per germline. The CDR3 nucleotides are TGTGCCAGCGGGGAGCGGAGGAACACCGGGGAGCTGTTTTTT. Translation: CASGERRNTGELFF.

This rearrangement joins TRBV6-1 to TRBJ1-1; D is uncertain. Germline CDR1 and CDR2: MNHNS and SASEGT. The CDR3 length is 14 residues. Trimming left V 2 bases short and J 0 bases short, with 7 bases between. The CDR3, as DNA: TGTGCCAGCAGTGAAAGGTTTATGAACACTGAAGCTTTCTTT. Its protein product is CASSERFMNTEAFF.

The chain carries TRBV5-6 and TRBJ2-7; D is unresolved. The CDR3 totals 13 residues. The V end lost 4 bases, the J end lost 1 base, and 9 bases lay between the germline ends. Germline lookup yields CDR1 SGHDT and CDR2 YYEEEE. The CDR3 sequence: CASSVWKSYEQYF. The CDR3 nucleotides are TGTGCCAGCAGCGTGTGGAAATCCTACGAGCAGTACTTC. Full variable domain (missing parts from reference TRBV5-6 and TRBJ2-7): DAGVTQSPTHLIKTRGQQVTLRCSPKSGHDTVSWYQQALGQGPQFIFQYYEEEERQRGNFPDRFSGHQFPNYSSELNVNALLLGDSALYLCASSVWKSYEQYFGPGTRLTVT.

This rearrangement joins TRBV12-3 or TRBV12-4 to TRBJ2-1; no clear D gene. The V end was cut by 6 bases, the J end by 4 bases, with 4 bases between. This CDR3 comprises 11 residues. This CDR3 is CASSGYNEQFF. In DNA, the CDR3 is TGTGCCAGCAGCGGGTACAATGAGCAGTTCTTC.

The V gene is TRBV19, the J gene TRBJ2-7; 9 nucleotides align to TRBD1. The CDR3 extends over 14 amino acids. CDR1 and CDR2 from the germline V gene are LNHDA and SQIVND (reference sequence). With 4 bases clipped from V and 4 bases from J, the junction kept 5 bases outside the gene matches. The CDR3 coding sequence is TGTGCCAGTAGTACTTCCGGACAGGGGTACGAGCAGTACTTC. The encoded protein is CASSTSGQGYEQYF.

CDR3 DNA: TGTGCCATCTCCCGAATCCACGGGAGCGGGAATCAGCCCCAGCATTTT. Translating it yields CAISRIHGSGNQPQHF. This rearrangement joins TRBV10-3 to TRBJ1-5; D gene ambiguous. V was trimmed by 8 bases and J by 4 bases, leaving 21 bases between them. Per the germline V gene, CDR1 is ENHRY and CDR2 is SYGVKD. The CDR3 length is 16 residues.

This chain links TRBV10-3 with TRBJ1-1; D unclear. The CDR3 is made up of 18 amino acids. V gave up 2 bases and J gave up 0 bases, with 19 bases separating them. The germline CDR1 and CDR2 sequences are ENHRY and SYGVKD. The CDR3 here is CAISEGNSGSGVNTEAFF. The CDR3, as DNA: TGTGCCATCAGTGAGGGGAACAGTGGTTCTGGTGTGAACACTGAAGCTTTCTTT.

The rearrangement links TRBV28 to TRBJ2-7; 11 bases align to TRBD1. CDR1 and CDR2 from the germline V gene are MDHEN and SYDVKM. V lost 6 bases, J lost 4 bases, and 8 bases stayed unmatched. CDR3 length: 15 amino acids. In DNA, the CDR3 is TGTGCCAGCAGCCCCGGACAGGGGGCGCGATACGAGCAGTACGTC. This sequence encodes CASSPGQGARYEQYV.